This is a list of T cell receptor beta chains from one sample in a study of cytomegalovirus exposure and HLA in healthy donors. Assay: immunoSEQ multiplex PCR; the TCRdb copy retains only in-frame clones and omits some. Among about 120,000 clones listed, about 80% were seen once. Sequenced sample: PBMCs. These receptors all stem from a woman aged 55 to 70 in good health and CMV-seropositive. The conserved cysteine and the conserved F or W are not part of the CDR3 here.

TRBJ1-1 | TRBV7-9 | ASSYGQPEAF
TRBJ2-7 | TRBV5-1 | ASSLAGDWGEQY
TRBJ2-7 | TRBV15 | ATRPNGLAGVEQY
TRBJ2-7 | TRBV19 | ASSIFSGGTDPYEQY
TRBJ2-7 | TRBV4-2 | ASSQGPLLAGGTYEQY
TRBJ2-3 | TRBV4-2 | ASSQGVAGYTDTQY
TRBJ2-7 | TRBV5-4 | ASSLAQGLAYEQY
TRBJ2-1 | TRBV5-4 | ASSGTGLAGGDEQF
TRBJ2-1 | TRBV5-4 | ASSPGGFDEQF
TRBJ2-7 | TRBV2 | ASSDIPGLAGGYSYEQY
TRBJ2-1 | TRBV7-3 | ASSLMVTDGRNEQF
TRBJ1-1 | TRBV4-2 | ASSTRQGTEAF
TRBJ2-1 | TRBV7-6 | ASSEWGQSYNEQF
TRBJ1-4 | TRBV7-9 | ASSLAGQNNEKLF
TRBJ2-7 | TRBV30 | AWRGTSGGYEQY
TRBJ2-1 | TRBV19 | ASSELAGVPPLYNEQF
TRBJ2-3 | TRBV7-6 | ASSLIYTDTQY
TRBJ2-7 | TRBV6-6 | ASSLPLSYEQY